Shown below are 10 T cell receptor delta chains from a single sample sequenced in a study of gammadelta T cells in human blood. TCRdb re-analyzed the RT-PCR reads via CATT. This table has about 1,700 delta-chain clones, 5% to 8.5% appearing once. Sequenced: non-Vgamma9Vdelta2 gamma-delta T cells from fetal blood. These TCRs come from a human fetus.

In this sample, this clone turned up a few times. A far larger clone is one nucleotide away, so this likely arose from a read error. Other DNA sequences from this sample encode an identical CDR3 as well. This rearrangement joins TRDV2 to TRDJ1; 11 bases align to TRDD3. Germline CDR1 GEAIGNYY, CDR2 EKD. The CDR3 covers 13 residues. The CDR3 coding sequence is TGTGCCTGTGACACTGGGGGATACGATAAACTCATCTTC. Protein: CACDTGGYDKLIF.

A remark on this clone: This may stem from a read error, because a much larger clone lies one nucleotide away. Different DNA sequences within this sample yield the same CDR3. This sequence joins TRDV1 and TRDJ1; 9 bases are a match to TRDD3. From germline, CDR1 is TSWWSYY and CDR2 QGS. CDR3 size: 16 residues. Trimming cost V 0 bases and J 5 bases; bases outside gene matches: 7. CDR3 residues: CALGELGIRRGDKLIF. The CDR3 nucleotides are TGTGCTCTTGGGGAACTGGGGATACGCAGGGGTGATAAACTCATCTTT.

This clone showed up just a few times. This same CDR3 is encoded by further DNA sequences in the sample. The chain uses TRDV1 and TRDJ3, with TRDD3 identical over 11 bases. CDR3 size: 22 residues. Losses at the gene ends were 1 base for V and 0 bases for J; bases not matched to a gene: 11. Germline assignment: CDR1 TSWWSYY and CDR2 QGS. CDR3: CALGERGTGGYARSWDTRQMFF. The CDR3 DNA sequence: TGTGCTCTTGGGGAACGTGGTACTGGGGGATATGCACGCTCCTGGGACACCCGACAGATGTTTTTC.

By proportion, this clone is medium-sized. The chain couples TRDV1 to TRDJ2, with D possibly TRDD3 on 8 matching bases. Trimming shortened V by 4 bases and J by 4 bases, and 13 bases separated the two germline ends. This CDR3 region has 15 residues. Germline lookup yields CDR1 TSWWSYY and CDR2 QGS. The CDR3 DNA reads TGTGCTCTTGGGGTTCCTACTGGGGGGACAGCACAACTCTTCTTT. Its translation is CALGVPTGGTAQLFF.

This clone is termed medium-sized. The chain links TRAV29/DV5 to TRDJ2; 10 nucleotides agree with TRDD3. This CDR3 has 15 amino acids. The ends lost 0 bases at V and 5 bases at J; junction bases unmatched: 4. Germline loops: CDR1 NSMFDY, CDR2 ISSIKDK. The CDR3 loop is CAASALLGDTAQLFF. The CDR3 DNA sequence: TGTGCAGCAAGCGCGTTACTGGGGGATACAGCACAACTCTTCTTT.

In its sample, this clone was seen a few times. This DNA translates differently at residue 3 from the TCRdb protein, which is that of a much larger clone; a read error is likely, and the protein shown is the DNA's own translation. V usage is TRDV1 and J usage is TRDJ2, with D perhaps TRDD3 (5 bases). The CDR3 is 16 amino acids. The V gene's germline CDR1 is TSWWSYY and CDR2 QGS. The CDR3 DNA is TGTGCTCGTGGGGAACTCGGGTTAGCTTTGACAGCACAACTCTTCTTT. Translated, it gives CARGELGLALTAQLFF.

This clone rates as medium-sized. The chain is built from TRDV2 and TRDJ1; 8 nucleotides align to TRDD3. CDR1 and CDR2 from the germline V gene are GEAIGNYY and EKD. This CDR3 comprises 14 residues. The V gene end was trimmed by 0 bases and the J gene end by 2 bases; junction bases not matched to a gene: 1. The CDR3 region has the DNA TGTGCCTGTGACACCTGGGGGATGACCGATAAACTCATCTTT. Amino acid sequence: CACDTWGMTDKLIF.

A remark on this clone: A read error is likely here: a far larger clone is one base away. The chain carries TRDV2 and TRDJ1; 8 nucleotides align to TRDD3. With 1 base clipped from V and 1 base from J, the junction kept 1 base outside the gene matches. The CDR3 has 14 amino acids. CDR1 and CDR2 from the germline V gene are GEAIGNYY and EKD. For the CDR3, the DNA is TGTGCCTGTGACACTGGGGGATGCACCGATAAACTCATCTTT. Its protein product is CACDTGGCTDKLIF.

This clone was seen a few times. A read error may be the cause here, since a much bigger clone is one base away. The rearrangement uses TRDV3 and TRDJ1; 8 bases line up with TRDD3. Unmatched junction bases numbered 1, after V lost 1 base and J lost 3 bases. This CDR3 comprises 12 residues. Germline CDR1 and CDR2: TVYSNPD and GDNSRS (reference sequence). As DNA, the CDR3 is TGTGCCTTTAACTGGGGGGCCGATAAACTCATCTTT. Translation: CAFNWGADKLIF.

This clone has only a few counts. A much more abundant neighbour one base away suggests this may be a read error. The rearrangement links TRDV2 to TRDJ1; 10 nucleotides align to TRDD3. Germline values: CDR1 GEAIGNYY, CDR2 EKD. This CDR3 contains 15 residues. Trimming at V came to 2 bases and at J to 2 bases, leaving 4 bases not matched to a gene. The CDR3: CACDKRLGDTDKLIF. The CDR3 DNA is TGTGCCTGTGACAAAAGACTGGGGGATACCGATAAACTCATCTTT.